This TCR beta chain emerged from a study of T cells in Graves' hyperthyroidism and ophthalmopathy (dated by TCRdb to the late 2010s). For the wider study: Peripheral blood was sampled at the time of initial diagnosis, prior to any treatment. TCR V-J signatures able to tell the groups apart were searched for in a discovery cohort of 90 to 100 patients, of whom 40 to 45 had Graves' ophthalmopathy and 55 to 60 had stable Graves' hyperthyroidism. Prospective prediction of ophthalmopathy was tested in an independent validation cohort of approximately 19 hyperthyroidism patients and 15 to 17 patients who later progressed to ophthalmopathy. The 100 or so discovery patients were divided at random into training and test sets in a 7:3 ratio. In addition, the study compared T-cell repertoires in thyroid tissue and in blood from roughly 6 Graves' hyperthyroidism patients. After blood sampling, hyperthyroidism patients were treated with methimazole at a starting dose of 30 mg daily, and ophthalmopathy patients were treated with high-dose intravenous methylprednisolone. According to the paper, TCR Vbeta CDR3 sequencing was carried out on some 130 peripheral blood samples, which came from about 45 ophthalmopathy, fewer than 80 hyperthyroidism and about 17 progressor patients. Study-wide findings and limitations: In validation, progression to ophthalmopathy was predicted by the model with more than 65% sensitivity and roughly 76% specificity, a median of around 5.9 months before onset. In cross-validation, a model built on a 13 V-J signature told ophthalmopathy apart from stable hyperthyroidism with approximately 91% sensitivity and approximately 81% specificity, and in testing the same model reached 80%/75%. Blood samples also contained most of the expanded thyroid clonotypes (frequency above 0.001), which suggests that blood repertoires may reflect thyroid immune responses. No statistical method was used to set the sample size in advance, and investigators knew the group allocation.

Ophthalmopathy patients had moderately to severely active disease, Clinical Activity Score of at least 3, NOSPECS grade of at least 4, and duration under 3 months. The study excluded patients with uncontrolled infections, other autoimmune diseases, pregnancy or lactation. Clinical symptoms, serum thyroxine and TRAb, thyroid ultrasound, and orbital computed tomography formed the basis for the diagnoses. PBMCs were separated from approximately 9.9 ml of fresh peripheral blood using Ficoll-Paque density gradient centrifugation. Total RNA was extracted with Trizol reagent, and quality was checked on an Agilent 2100 Bioanalyzer. TCR beta CDR3 regions were amplified from RNA transcripts. For the first round of RT-PCR on the TCR CDR3, the HTBI primer set was used together with the Qiagen OneStep RT-PCR kit. The libraries were constructed in a second round of multiplex PCR and then size-selected and purified. The libraries were sequenced on an Illumina HiSeq2000 using paired-end 100 bp reads. The authors processed their data as follows. Raw data were processed with SOAPnuke, discarding reads with adapters, uncalled bases, mean Phred below 15, or no exact constant-primer or identifier match. High-quality paired reads were merged using COPE v1.2.5, and each unique nucleotide sequence was defined as a clonotype. MiTCR v1.1 was used to align clonotypes to the IMGT TRBV, TRBD and TRBJ reference segments. The analysis included only V-J combinations with a frequency above 0.0001, which together covered more than 99% of the repertoires. A TCS score was defined as the ratio of F50 (clonal expansion) to E x V (chaos), with BLOSUM62-based TCRdist applied between CDR3 peptides within each V-J. Welch's t-statistics and random forest reduced around 520 V-J features to 13, which were used in a naive Bayes classifier (R e1071). TCRdb trimmed the raw reads at Q25, called clones with MiXCR and kept productive beta chains. One record per CDR3 amino acid sequence lists the most common genes and DNA. TCRdb, not the authors, supplied the V and J calls. The sample yields 500,000 to 550,000 distinct CDR3 sequences; 20% were counted once. 40% to 50% of the sample belongs to the ten largest clones.

The germline V gene (reference sequence) sets CDR1 to GTSNPN and CDR2 to SVGIG. The cysteine opens and the phenylalanine closes a CDR3 of 12 amino acids. Kept here is only the CDR3 DNA, which spans 36 bases and is read in frame from base 1. V is pruned by 4 bases and J by 4 bases, leaving 2 bases of the junction without a gene match. Concerning this clonotype: What antigen it recognizes has not been identified. Base qualities are not at hand, and no much larger clone is one base apart.

The receptor chain draws on TRBV30 and TRBJ1-1, with 8 bases in between that match TRBD1. The origin of this receptor is a man in his forties with Graves' ophthalmopathy. The sample was blood. The CDR3 corresponds to CAWTGGSTEAFF. The base sequence is TGTGCCTGGACAGGGGGCAGCACTGAAGCTTTCTTT.